One and the same sample provided the 31 T cell receptor beta chains below, sequenced in a study of cytomegalovirus exposure and HLA in healthy donors. Vbeta (60) and Jbeta (13) primers were used in the PCR. TCRdb's table, derived via immunoSEQ multiplex PCR, lists solely in-frame clones and lacks some. The sample includes over 150,000 clones, 81% of them seen just once. Material: PBMCs. The source of these receptors is a woman in her twenties or thirties in good health and CMV-seronegative.

The chain recombines TRBV29-1 with TRBJ2-1; D is unresolved. The CDR3 loop spans 12 amino acids. Trimming took 3 bases from V and 10 from J, leaving 13 bases between them. Germline lookup yields CDR1 SQVTM and CDR2 ANQGSEA. The CDR3 region is CSVDVQAGEQFF. The CDR3 coding sequence is TGCAGCGTTGACGTGCAGGCCGGCGAGCAGTTCTTC.

The chain has TRBV4-1 and TRBJ2-1, with 8 bases identical to TRBD1. The CDR3 covers 15 residues. The junction had 6 bases not matched to a gene; V was cut back by 2 bases and J by 6 bases. Per the germline V gene, CDR1 is MGHRA and CDR2 is YSYEKL. CDR3 sequence (DNA): TGCGCCAGCAGCCAATTCCTCGACAGGGGCAATGAGCAGTTCTTC. This codes for CASSQFLDRGNEQFF.

This clone was counted a single time. The chain recombines TRBV27 with TRBJ2-2, with 11 nucleotides matching TRBD2. The CDR3 runs 17 residues. V lost 6 bases and J lost 4; bases outside the gene matches: 10. CDR1 is MNHEY, CDR2 SMNVEV, per germline (reference sequence). CDR3 residues: CASRVTSGVFGTGELFF. DNA of the CDR3: TGTGCCAGCAGGGTGACTAGCGGGGTGTTTGGCACCGGGGAGCTGTTTTTT.

This clone was detected once. V and J are TRBV7-8 and TRBJ2-7, with D perhaps TRBD1 (6 bases). The CDR3 runs to 17 residues. V lost 0 bases and J 0 bases, leaving 15 bases between the germline ends. Looked up from germline, CDR1 is SGHVS and CDR2 is FQNEAQ. The CDR3 sequence: CASSLAVGHLSSYEQYF. The CDR3 bases are TGTGCCAGCAGCTTAGCTGTGGGACACCTCAGCTCCTACGAGCAGTACTTC.

The rearrangement links TRBV6-5 to TRBJ2-7, with 9 bases fitting TRBD2. From germline, CDR1 is MNHEY and CDR2 SVGAGI. Germline trimming cut 0 bases from V and 0 bases from J; bases unmatched to any gene: 3. This CDR3 is 16 amino acids long. CDR3 protein: CASSYSASGVSYEQYF. CDR3 DNA: TGTGCCAGCAGTTACTCTGCTAGCGGGGTCTCCTACGAGCAGTACTTC.

V gene TRBV7-8 combines with J gene TRBJ2-1, with 7 nucleotides matching TRBD2. Per germline, CDR1 SGHVS and CDR2 FQNEAQ. CDR3 length equals 14 residues. Trimming took 1 base from V and 6 from J; bases not matched to a gene: 3. CDR3 nucleotide sequence: TGTGCCAGCAGCTTAGGTTCTAGCGGCAATGAGCAGTTCTTC. The encoded protein is CASSLGSSGNEQFF.

The CDR3 spells CASSDPARDTQYF. The CDR3 nucleotides read TGTGCCAGCAGTGACCCCGCTAGGGATACGCAGTATTTT. The gene calls are TRBV6-5 and TRBJ2-3; no definite D call. This CDR3 has 13 residues. V lost 5 bases and J lost 6, with 12 bases in between. Germline V gene data show CDR1 as MNHEY and CDR2 as SVGAGI.

This clone was picked up one time. The chain joins TRBV28 to TRBJ1-3; 8 bases match TRBD1. CDR1 is MDHEN, CDR2 SYDVKM, per germline. The CDR3 extends over 14 amino acids. V was pared by 3 bases and J by 2 bases, with 0 bases of the junction left unmatched. The CDR3 DNA reads as TGTGCCAGCAGTTTGACAGGGGCTGGAAACACCATATATTTT. Its protein product is CASSLTGAGNTIYF.

This clone was detected once. The chain links TRBV28 to TRBJ2-5; the match to TRBD1 covers 11 bases. The CDR3 loop spans 17 amino acids. V shed 6 bases, J shed 5 bases, and the junction held 14 bases outside the gene matches. Germline CDR1 and CDR2: MDHEN and SYDVKM. CDR3 in amino acids: CASSPGSLGQGAETQYF. DNA of the CDR3: TGTGCCAGCAGCCCTGGCTCCCTAGGACAGGGGGCCGAGACCCAGTACTTC. Full variable domain (remainder filled in from reference TRBV28 and TRBJ2-5): DVKVTQSSRYLVKRTGEKVFLECVQDMDHENMFWYRQDPGLGLRLIYFSYDVKMKEKGDIPEGYSVSREKKERFSLILESASTNQTSMYLCASSPGSLGQGAETQYFGPGTRLLVL.

This chain connects TRBV11-2 to TRBJ2-7; no clear D gene. The CDR3 length is 14 residues. The germline V gene has CDR1 SGHAT and CDR2 FQNNGV. Trimming cost V 1 base and J 2 bases, with 9 bases left between them. The CDR3 nucleotides read TGTGCCAGCAGCTTAGTCGTGGCTCCCTACGAGCAGTACTTC. Amino acid sequence: CASSLVVAPYEQYF. Looking up the rest from reference TRBV11-2 and TRBJ2-7 gives the full variable domain: EAGVAQSPRYKIIEKRQSVAFWCNPISGHATLYWYQQILGQGPKLLIQFQNNGVVDDSQLPKDRFSAERLKGVDSTLKIQPAKLEDSAVYLCASSLVVAPYEQYFGPGTRLTVT.

The V and J genes are TRBV28 and TRBJ2-7; 7 nucleotides line up with TRBD1. Germline lookup yields CDR1 MDHEN and CDR2 SYDVKM. CDR3 length equals 13 residues. V was clipped by 10 bases and J by 1 base; unmatched bases: 7. CDR3 in DNA: TGTGCCATACAGGGGCCGTTATCCTACGAGCAGTACTTC. Protein sequence: CAIQGPLSYEQYF.

This clone was observed a single time. The CDR3 region has the DNA TGCAGCGTTGATGGGGGAACTAGCGGGTCCTACAATGAGCAGTTCTTC. Its protein is CSVDGGTSGSYNEQFF. The V gene is TRBV29-1, the J gene TRBJ2-1; 9 positions match TRBD2. The CDR3 runs 16 residues. Germline CDR1 is SQVTM and CDR2 is ANQGSEA. With 3 bases clipped from V and 1 base from J, the junction kept 7 bases outside the gene matches.

In nucleotides, the CDR3 is TGTGCCAGCAGTTCCGGAGAACCGGATACGCAGTATTTT. Translating it yields CASSSGEPDTQYF. The chain uses TRBV28 and TRBJ2-3; D unresolved. The CDR3 is made up of 13 amino acids. Trimming took off 4 bases at V and 6 bases at J, with 11 bases between the two ends. Germline loops: CDR1 MDHEN, CDR2 SYDVKM.

This clone has just one count. V gene TRBV5-1 combines with J gene TRBJ2-3, with a weak D call TRBD1 (5 bases). Germline loops: CDR1 SGHRS, CDR2 YFSETQ. The CDR3 is 15 amino acids. Trimming cost V 6 bases and J 1 base, with 15 bases left between them. The CDR3 reads CASTQQAAGTDTQYF. Written as DNA, the CDR3 is TGCGCCAGCACCCAACAGGCTGCAGGCACAGATACGCAGTATTTT.

The rearrangement joins TRBV7-9 to TRBJ2-7, with D tentatively TRBD2 (5 bases). The V end lost 7 bases, the J end lost 3 bases, and 7 bases lay between the germline ends. Germline V gene data show CDR1 as SEHNR and CDR2 as FQNEAQ (reference sequence). The CDR3 is made up of 11 amino acids. The CDR3 spells CASTGIYEQYF. CDR3 nucleotide sequence: TGTGCCAGCACCGGGATCTACGAGCAGTACTTC.

The rearrangement links TRBV2 to TRBJ2-1, with D hard to call. Germline V gene lookup returns CDR1 SNHLY and CDR2 FYNNEI. CDR3 length: 11 residues. The V gene lost 6 bases and the J gene lost 8 bases, with 8 bases spanning the gap. CDR3 in amino acids: CASRGVDEQFF. The CDR3 DNA reads TGTGCCAGCAGGGGCGTCGATGAGCAGTTCTTC.

The chain carries TRBV6-5 and TRBJ2-5; unclear D gene. V gave up 2 bases and J gave up 4 bases, with 8 bases separating them. The CDR3 consists of 13 residues. The germline gives CDR1 MNHEY, CDR2 SVGAGI. CDR3 sequence (DNA): TGTGCCAGCAGTTACCGAGAAAGAGAGACCCAGTACTTC. It codes for CASSYRERETQYF.

In this sample, this clone turned up a few times. This chain connects TRBV6-5 to TRBJ2-3; TRBD1 might be the D (6 bases). This CDR3 region has 16 residues. The V and J ends lost 2 bases and 0 bases respectively, with 12 bases between them. From germline, CDR1 is MNHEY and CDR2 SVGAGI. This CDR3 is CASSYGGPASTDTQYF. CDR3 nucleotide sequence: TGTGCCAGCAGTTACGGGGGCCCAGCGAGCACAGATACGCAGTATTTT.

A single count supports this clone. The rearrangement links TRBV7-9 to TRBJ1-2, with a possible D match to TRBD1 (6 bases). Germline V gives CDR1 SEHNR, CDR2 FQNEAQ (reference sequence). The CDR3 has 15 residues. V gave up 1 base and J gave up 8 bases, with 17 bases separating them. CDR3 bases: TGTGCCAGCAGCTTAGTGGGTGGGGGCGCCACCGGCTACACCTTC. This encodes CASSLVGGGATGYTF.

The V gene is TRBV30, the J gene TRBJ2-7; 8 nucleotides line up with TRBD1. Germline CDR1 GTSNPN, CDR2 SVGIG (reference sequence). Trimming cost V 2 bases and J 2 bases; bases outside gene matches: 2. The CDR3 runs to 13 residues. The CDR3 protein is CAWSSQGAYEQYF. CDR3 DNA sequence: TGTGCCTGGAGTTCACAGGGGGCCTACGAGCAGTACTTC.

V usage is TRBV5-4 and J usage is TRBJ2-7; 7 bases agree with TRBD2. J gave up 6 bases and V 4 bases, and 4 bases lay outside the gene matches. The CDR3 length is 12 residues. CDR1 and CDR2 from the germline V gene are SGHNT and YYREEE (reference sequence). The CDR3 sequence is CASSLSGGEQYF. CDR3 DNA: TGTGCCAGCAGCCTCTCGGGGGGCGAGCAGTACTTC.

A remark on this clone: An end of the junction differs from the germline gene, which may be a read error. The J gene is TRBJ2-1, the V gene TRBV7-9; no firm D call. The CDR3 loop spans 12 amino acids. CDR1 and CDR2 from the germline V gene are SEHNR and FQNEAQ (reference sequence). Here the CDR3 reads CSSSPDSSEQFF. CDR3 in DNA: TGTTCCAGCAGCCCCGACTCGTCCGAGCAGTTCTTC.

The V call is TRBV28, the J call TRBJ1-2, with TRBD1 as a possible D gene (6 bases). V was pared by 8 bases and J by 7 bases, with 17 bases between. Germline loops: CDR1 MDHEN, CDR2 SYDVKM. The CDR3 covers 13 residues. The CDR3 DNA follows: TGTGCCAGCTGTCACAGGGAATCAGGTGGCTACACCTTC. It codes for CASCHRESGGYTF.

The table lists this clone with a few counts. The chain employs TRBV7-8 and TRBJ1-5, with D perhaps TRBD1 (6 bases). CDR1 is SGHVS, CDR2 FQNEAQ, per germline. CDR3 length equals 15 residues. Trimming cost V 5 bases and J 6 bases, with 17 bases left between them. The CDR3 sequence: CASSPRNREGQPQHF. The DNA of the CDR3 is TGTGCCAGCAGCCCCCGTAACAGGGAGGGTCAGCCCCAGCATTTT.

V usage is TRBV10-3 and J usage is TRBJ2-7; TRBD2 matches at 8 bases. V lost 2 bases to trimming and J lost 7 bases; unmatched junction nucleotides: 10. The CDR3 is made up of 15 amino acids. Germline lookup yields CDR1 ENHRY and CDR2 SYGVKD. The CDR3 loop reads CAISELGRARNEQYF. DNA of the CDR3: TGTGCCATCAGTGAGCTCGGGAGGGCCAGGAATGAGCAGTACTTC.

V is TRBV6-5 and J is TRBJ2-2; 9 bases line up with TRBD2. CDR1 is MNHEY, CDR2 SVGAGI, per germline. CDR3 length: 15 residues. Trimming at V came to 6 bases and at J to 3 bases, leaving 5 bases not matched to a gene. The CDR3 DNA sequence: TGTGCCAGCAGGACGGGGACTAGCCACACCGGGGAGCTGTTTTTT. Translated: CASRTGTSHTGELFF.

The rearrangement links TRBV11-2 to TRBJ1-2, with D perhaps matching TRBD1 (5 bases). CDR1 is SGHAT and CDR2 is FQNNGV in the germline V gene. V lost 5 bases, J lost 5 bases, and 24 bases lay in between. CDR3 length equals 17 residues. The CDR3 here is CASSRTLLGAEFYGYTF. For the CDR3, the DNA is TGTGCCAGCAGCCGAACCTTATTAGGGGCAGAGTTTTATGGCTACACCTTC. Filled out from reference TRBV11-2 and TRBJ1-2, the complete variable domain reads EAGVAQSPRYKIIEKRQSVAFWCNPISGHATLYWYQQILGQGPKLLIQFQNNGVVDDSQLPKDRFSAERLKGVDSTLKIQPAKLEDSAVYLCASSRTLLGAEFYGYTFGSGTRLTVV.

This clone was seen only a few times. The gene calls are TRBV27 and TRBJ2-1, with D possibly matching TRBD2 (5 bases). The CDR3 is 14 residues long. V was pared by 5 bases and J by 5 bases, with 13 bases between. Germline CDR1 is MNHEY and CDR2 is SMNVEV (reference sequence). CDR3 amino acids: CASSQAPGNNEQFF. The CDR3 DNA reads TGTGCCAGCAGTCAGGCTCCGGGAAACAATGAGCAGTTCTTC.

The V call is TRBV14, the J call TRBJ2-1; 7 nucleotides align to TRBD1. CDR1 is SGHDN, CDR2 FVKESK, per germline. V shed 7 bases, J shed 2 bases, and the junction held 5 bases outside the gene matches. CDR3 size: 14 residues. The CDR3 sequence: CASNGDSPYNEQFF. The CDR3 DNA sequence: TGTGCCAGCAACGGGGACAGTCCCTACAATGAGCAGTTCTTC.

The chain combines TRBV7-9 with TRBJ2-3; 8 bases match TRBD2. The CDR3 runs to 16 residues. Germline V gene lookup returns CDR1 SEHNR and CDR2 FQNEAQ (reference sequence). The V gene end was trimmed by 1 base and the J gene end by 2 bases; junction bases not matched to a gene: 5. This CDR3 reads CASSLEVAGHTDTQYF. CDR3 bases: TGTGCCAGCAGCTTAGAGGTAGCGGGACACACAGATACGCAGTATTTT.

This chain uses TRBV19 with TRBJ2-4; TRBD1 matches at 9 bases. This CDR3 spans 11 amino acids. Germline assignment: CDR1 LNHDA and CDR2 SQIVND (reference sequence). The J segment lost 9 bases and the V segment lost 10 bases, leaving 4 bases of the junction unmatched. This CDR3 reads CATRQGGIQYF. The CDR3, as DNA: TGTGCCACTAGACAGGGGGGCATTCAGTACTTC.